Sequencing of this T cell receptor (beta chain) was carried out in a study of blood T cell repertoires in COVID-19. About the study: In each case, the material was cDNA or gDNA derived from T cells, B-cell-depleted T cells, or PBMCs.

Germline V CDR1 and CDR2: SGHRS, YFSETQ. V lost 4 bases to trimming and J lost 10 bases, with 21 bases between them. The CDR3 runs 15 residues. Original methodology: Amplified reference gene primers provided the basis for estimating nucleated cell counts. Here immunoSEQ multiplex PCR was the method, and the copy in TCRdb shows in-frame clones only, minus some. V and J calls and clone size follow that table, whereas D and trimming were derived from the DNA. The data show fewer than 700,000 clones, with 85% to 90% seen just once and about 8% held by the top ten. Those enrolled in Seattle joined during active infection and were followed longitudinally afterward.

The chain joins TRBV5-1 to TRBJ2-1; weak D call: TRBD1 (6 bases). Sequencing was done on a sample of peripheral blood. This receptor was taken from a woman between 45 and 65 years old with COVID-19, enrolled during active disease. CDR3 amino acids: CASSGEEGVSKEQFF. The CDR3 DNA reads as TGCGCCAGCAGCGGGGAAGAGGGGGTAAGCAAGGAGCAGTTCTTC.